A single sample gave rise to the 2 T cell receptor beta chains below, sequenced in a study of shared T cell receptors in the human thymus. Profiling relied on immunoSEQ multiplex PCR, and the TCRdb table lists in-frame clones only, not all of them. Of about 540,000 clones listed, approximately 78% were seen once; the top ten hold roughly 0.013%. These data were also filed under a second study, of human thymus T cells.

Sequencing was performed on thymocytes. Every receptor here comes from a boy under three years old with a congenital heart defect.

V gene TRBV5-1 combines with J gene TRBJ2-1; 9 positions agree with TRBD1. The CDR3 runs to 14 residues. Losses at the gene ends were 4 bases for V and 7 bases for J; bases not matched to a gene: 6. Germline V lookup: CDR1 SGHRS, CDR2 YFSETQ. The CDR3 region is CASSLTGGMNEQFF. CDR3 coding DNA: TGCGCCAGCAGCCTAACAGGGGGCATGAATGAGCAGTTCTTC.

On this clone itself: The sample holds other DNA sequences that translate to the same CDR3. V and J are TRBV29-1 and TRBJ1-1, with D perhaps matching TRBD1 (5 bases). The CDR3 loop spans 16 amino acids. Looked up from germline, CDR1 is SQVTM and CDR2 is ANQGSEA. Trimming took off 0 bases at V and 8 bases at J, with 22 bases between the two ends. For the CDR3, the DNA is TGCAGCGTTGAAGATCCAGGGCCCGAAAAGGGGATAGAAGCTTTCTTT. Its protein product is CSVEDPGPEKGIEAFF.